Listed below are T cell receptor beta chains from one sample, sequenced in a study of blood T cell repertoires in COVID-19. Sequencing used immunoSEQ multiplex PCR; TCRdb keeps in-frame clones, though not all of them. The sample lists approximately 120,000 clones; around 89% were seen once. The source material was peripheral blood. Every receptor here comes from a human donor in a cohort sampled during active COVID-19. CDR3s include the opening cysteine and the closing phenylalanine or tryptophan. Fields, in order: CDR3 protein, J gene, V gene, D gene. A D gene is named only where the DNA matches it firmly.

CDR3: CASSQRPTGNTEAFF
J: TRBJ1-1
V: TRBV3-1/TRBV3-2
D: NA

CDR3: CASSEPTGQGNLYF
J: TRBJ2-3
V: TRBV25-1
D: TRBD1

CDR3: CASTRTLAGGNEQFF
J: TRBJ2-1
V: TRBV7-9
D: TRBD2

CDR3: CASATLPGQGYEQYF
J: TRBJ2-7
V: TRBV6-5
D: TRBD1

CDR3: CASSTQRGGGQAEAFF
J: TRBJ1-1
V: TRBV2
D: NA

CDR3: CASSPQGVGANVLTF
J: TRBJ2-6
V: TRBV18
D: NA

CDR3: CASSQDRSSEAFF
J: TRBJ1-1
V: TRBV3-1/TRBV3-2
D: NA

CDR3: CSAQTLNEQFF
J: TRBJ2-1
V: TRBV20-1
D: NA

CDR3: CASSYPQLQETQYF
J: TRBJ2-5
V: TRBV6-6
D: NA

CDR3: CASEGGQPGGELFF
J: TRBJ2-2
V: TRBV5-1
D: NA

CDR3: CASSGGERGRRETEAFF
J: TRBJ1-1
V: TRBV9
D: NA

CDR3: CASSYHSGGRADTQYF
J: TRBJ2-3
V: TRBV4-3
D: TRBD2

CDR3: CASSVVGLTRTNTGELFF
J: TRBJ2-2
V: TRBV9
D: NA

CDR3: CASSQEGQGAYEQYF
J: TRBJ2-7
V: TRBV4-2
D: TRBD1

CDR3: CATSTGPYEQYF
J: TRBJ2-7
V: TRBV24-1
D: TRBD1

CDR3: CASSQGTGSSYEQYF
J: TRBJ2-7
V: TRBV4-3
D: TRBD1

CDR3: CASSISRSSYNEQFF
J: TRBJ2-1
V: TRBV19
D: NA

CDR3: CASSLARLAAYYEQYF
J: TRBJ2-7
V: TRBV7-8
D: NA

CDR3: CASFTWTGVNQPQHF
J: TRBJ1-5
V: TRBV18
D: TRBD1

CDR3: CATSTERGAAETQYF
J: TRBJ2-5
V: TRBV24-1
D: TRBD2

CDR3: CASNKDTFYGYTF
J: TRBJ1-2
V: TRBV7-2
D: NA

CDR3: CATQDGNDYGYTF
J: TRBJ1-2
V: TRBV28
D: NA

CDR3: CAIGASWFEQYF
J: TRBJ2-7
V: TRBV28
D: NA

CDR3: CASSTSGRGNEQFF
J: TRBJ2-1
V: TRBV19
D: TRBD2

CDR3: CSASRGAGDNEKLFF
J: TRBJ1-4
V: TRBV20-1
D: NA